Sequencing of this T cell receptor (beta chain) was carried out in a study of molecular identifiers for immune sequencing clone quantification. One entry per CDR3 protein, called by TCRdb with MiXCR from the PCR reads. Of about 640,000 distinct CDR3 sequences in the sample, less than 20% were seen once. A remark on this clonotype: Since a much larger clone is just one base distant, this may be a read error.

Germline CDR1 and CDR2: MNHEY and SVGEGT. The length of the CDR3 is 16 residues. The V segment lost 5 bases and the J segment 0 bases; nucleotides outside the gene matches: 7. This sequence was found in a human donor in good health. Some libraries in this study had Jurkat cell RNA spiked in. The specimen was naive CD8+ T cells from blood, with Jurkat cell RNA spiked in. Documented subset: FACS-sorted CD8+CD4-CCR7+CD45RA+ naive T cells. V is TRBV6-2 or TRBV6-3 and J is TRBJ1-3, with TRBD1 matching over 7 bases. CDR3 DNA sequence: TGTGCCAGCAGTGGATGGACAGGACACTCTGGAAACACCATATATTTT. Its protein product is CASSGWTGHSGNTIYF.